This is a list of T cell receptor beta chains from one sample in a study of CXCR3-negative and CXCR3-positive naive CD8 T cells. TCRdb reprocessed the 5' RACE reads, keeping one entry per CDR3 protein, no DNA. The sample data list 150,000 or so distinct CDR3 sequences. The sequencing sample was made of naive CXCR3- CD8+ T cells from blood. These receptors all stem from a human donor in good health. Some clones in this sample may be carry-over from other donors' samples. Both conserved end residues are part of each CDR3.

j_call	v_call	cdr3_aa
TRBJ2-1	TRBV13	CASSLGSGSYNEQFF
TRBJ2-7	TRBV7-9	CASSLAWGDKAPHEQYF
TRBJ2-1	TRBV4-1	CASSRGHGGSYNEQFF
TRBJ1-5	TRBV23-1	CASSQSRQGEHQPQHF
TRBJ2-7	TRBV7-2	CASSSDRVYEQYF
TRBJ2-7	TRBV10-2	CASSPSRRDYEQYF
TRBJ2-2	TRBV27	CASSPRQGPGELFF
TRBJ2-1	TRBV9	CASSEPRLGEQFF
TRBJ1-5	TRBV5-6	CASSLVDSHQPQHF
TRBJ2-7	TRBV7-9	CASSFPPPTEQYF
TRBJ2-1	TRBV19	CASSWDGGTDPYNEQFF
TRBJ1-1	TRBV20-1	CSARAGRGVGTEAFF
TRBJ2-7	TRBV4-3	CASSQDVRGPYEQYF
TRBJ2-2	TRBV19	CAIGDANTGELFF
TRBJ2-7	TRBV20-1	CSAKMQVPRSYEQYF
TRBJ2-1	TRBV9	CASSASGIAYNEQFF
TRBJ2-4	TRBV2	CASSPSGGENIQYF
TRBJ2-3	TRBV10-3	CAISESTGPTDTQYF
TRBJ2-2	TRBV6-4	CATRRNTGELFF
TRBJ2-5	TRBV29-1	CSVGDQGGGGQETQYF
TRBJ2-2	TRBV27	CASVSLAGGVSGELFF
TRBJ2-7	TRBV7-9	CASIHEGQGPYEQYF
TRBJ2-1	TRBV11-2	CASSLWPGLAVYNEQFF
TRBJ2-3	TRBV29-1	CSVESWGEGTDTQYF
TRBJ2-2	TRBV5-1	CASSPGTGGFAGELFF
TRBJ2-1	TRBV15	CATSRERGGIAGRHNEQFF
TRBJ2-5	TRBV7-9	CASSSQIEGYQETQYF
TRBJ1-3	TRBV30	CAWTSGQGGNTIYF